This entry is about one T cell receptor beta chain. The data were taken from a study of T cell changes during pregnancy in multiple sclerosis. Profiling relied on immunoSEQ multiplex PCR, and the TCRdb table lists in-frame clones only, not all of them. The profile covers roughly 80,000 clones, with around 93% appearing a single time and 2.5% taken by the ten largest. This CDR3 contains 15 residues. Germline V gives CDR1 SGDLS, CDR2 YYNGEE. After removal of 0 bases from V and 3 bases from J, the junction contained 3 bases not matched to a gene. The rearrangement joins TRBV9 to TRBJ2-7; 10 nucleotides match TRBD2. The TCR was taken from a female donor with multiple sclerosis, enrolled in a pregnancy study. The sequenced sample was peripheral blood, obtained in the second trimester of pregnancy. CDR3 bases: TGTGCCAGCAGCGTAGGTCGACTAGCGGGCTACGAGCAGTACTTC. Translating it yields CASSVGRLAGYEQYF.